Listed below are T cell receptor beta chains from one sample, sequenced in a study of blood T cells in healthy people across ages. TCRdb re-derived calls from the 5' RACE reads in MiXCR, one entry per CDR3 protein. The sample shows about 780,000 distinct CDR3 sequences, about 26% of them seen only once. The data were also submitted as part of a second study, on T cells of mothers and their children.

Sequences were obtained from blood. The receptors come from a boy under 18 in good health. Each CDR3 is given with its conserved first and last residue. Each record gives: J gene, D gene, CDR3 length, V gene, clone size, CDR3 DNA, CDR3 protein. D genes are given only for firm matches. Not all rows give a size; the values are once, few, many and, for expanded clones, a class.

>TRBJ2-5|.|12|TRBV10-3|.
TGTGCCATCAGTGAGGGGTCGCGGACCCAGTACTTC
CAISEGSRTQYF
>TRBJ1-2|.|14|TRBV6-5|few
TGTGCCAGCAGTTACTCGAACGCGATGGGGGGCTACACCTTC
CASSYSNAMGGYTF
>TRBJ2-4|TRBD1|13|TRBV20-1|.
TGCAGTGCTAGAGGTAGACAGGGGAACATTCAGTACTTC
CSARGRQGNIQYF
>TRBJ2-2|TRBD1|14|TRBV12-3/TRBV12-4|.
TGTGCCAGCAGTCAGACAGGGGTGTCCGGGGAGCTGTTTTTT
CASSQTGVSGELFF
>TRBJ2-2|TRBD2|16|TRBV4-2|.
TGTGCCAGCAGCCCGCGGGGGGAAGGGGGCACCGGGGAGCTGTTTTTT
CASSPRGEGGTGELFF
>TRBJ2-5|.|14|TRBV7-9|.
TGTGCCAGCAGCTTAGATCAGTTATCAGAGACCCAGTACTTC
CASSLDQLSETQYF
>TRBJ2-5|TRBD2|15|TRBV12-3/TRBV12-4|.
TGTGCCAGCACTCTGGGACTAGAGCTCCGCGAGACCCAGTACTTC
CASTLGLELRETQYF
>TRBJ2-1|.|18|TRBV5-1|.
TGCGCCAGCAGCTTGGGAGCTAGGGGGGGCCGTCGCTCAACAGAGCAGTTCTTC
CASSLGARGGRRSTEQFF
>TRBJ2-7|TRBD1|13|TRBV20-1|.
TGCAGTGTTATGATACAGGGGGTCTACGAGCAGTACTTC
CSVMIQGVYEQYF
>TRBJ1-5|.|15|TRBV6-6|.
TGTGCCAGCAACAAACAGGGCTCGAGCAATCAGCCCCAGCATTTT
CASNKQGSSNQPQHF
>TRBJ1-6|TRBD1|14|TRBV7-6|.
TGTGCCAGCAGCCAGACAGGGAATAATTCACCCCTCCACTTT
CASSQTGNNSPLHF
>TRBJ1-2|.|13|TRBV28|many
TGTGCCAGCACCCCGGGGATTAACTATGGCTACACCTTC
CASTPGINYGYTF
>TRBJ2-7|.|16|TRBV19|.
TGTGCCAGTAGTATTGGAGCCGGGACAGCGGGCTACGAGCAGTACTTC
CASSIGAGTAGYEQYF
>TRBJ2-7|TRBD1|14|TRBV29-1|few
TGCAGCGTTGCCTCCCAGACAGGGGGCTACGTGCAGTACTTC
CSVASQTGGYVQYF
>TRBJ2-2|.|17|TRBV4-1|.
TGCGCCAGCAGCCATGCCGGGCCTTTCAGTAACACCGGGGAGCTGTTTTTT
CASSHAGPFSNTGELFF
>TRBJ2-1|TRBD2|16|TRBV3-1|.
TGTGCCAGCAGCCAATTAGCGGGGGCTTCGGGGAATGAGCAGTTCTTC
CASSQLAGASGNEQFF
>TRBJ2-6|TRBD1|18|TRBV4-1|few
TGCGCCAGCAGCCAAAGTGGGACAGGGACCTCTGGGGCCAACGTCCTGACTTTC
CASSQSGTGTSGANVLTF
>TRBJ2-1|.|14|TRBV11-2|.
TGTGCCAGCAGCTTAGATCCGACGGGGTTCGAGCAGTTCTTC
CASSLDPTGFEQFF
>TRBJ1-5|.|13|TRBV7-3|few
TGTGCCAGCAGCTTAATGGGGGGGCAGCCCCAGCATTTT
CASSLMGGQPQHF
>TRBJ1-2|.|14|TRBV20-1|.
TGCAGTGCCCCTCGCGAGATAGTTAACTATGGCTACACCTTC
CSAPREIVNYGYTF
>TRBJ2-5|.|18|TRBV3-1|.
TGTGCCAGCAGCCATGACTCTAGACACCAGATGAGGCAAGAGACCCAGTACTTC
CASSHDSRHQMRQETQYF
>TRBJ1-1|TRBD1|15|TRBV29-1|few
TGCAGCGTTGACACAGGGGGCTATGAGGGGACTGAAGCTTTCTTT
CSVDTGGYEGTEAFF
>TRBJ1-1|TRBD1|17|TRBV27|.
TGTGCCAGCAGTTTCTCGCAGGGGGCATTTGTGAACACTGAAGCTTTCTTT
CASSFSQGAFVNTEAFF
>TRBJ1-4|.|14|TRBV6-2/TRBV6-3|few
TGTGCCAGCAGTCTCGACAGGAGGCAGGAAAAACTGTTTTTT
CASSLDRRQEKLFF
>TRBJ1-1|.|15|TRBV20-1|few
TGCAGTGCTAGAGATGCTAGAAGTGAGAACACTGAAGCTTTCTTT
CSARDARSENTEAFF
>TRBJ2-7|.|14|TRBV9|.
TGTGCCAGCAGCAATAGTCCTCAGGGCTACGAGCAGTACTTC
CASSNSPQGYEQYF
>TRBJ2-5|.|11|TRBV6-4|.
TGTGCCAGGGGGGACGGAGAGACCCAGTACTTC
CARGDGETQYF
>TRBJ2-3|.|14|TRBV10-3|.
TGTGCCATCAAAAGGGATACTAGCACAGATACGCAGTATTTT
CAIKRDTSTDTQYF
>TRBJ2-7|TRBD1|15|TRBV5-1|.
TGCGCCAGCAGCTCCGACAGGGGGAAAAGTTACGAGCAGTACTTC
CASSSDRGKSYEQYF
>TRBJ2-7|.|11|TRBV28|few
TGTGCCAGCAGTAAACTCTACGAGCAGTACTTC
CASSKLYEQYF
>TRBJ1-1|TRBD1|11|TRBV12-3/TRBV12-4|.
TGTGCCAGCAGTCCGGACAGGGCAGCTTTCTTT
CASSPDRAAFF
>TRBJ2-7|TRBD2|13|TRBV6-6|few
TGTGCCAGCGGGCCGGGACTAGCCTCCGAGCAGTACTTC
CASGPGLASEQYF
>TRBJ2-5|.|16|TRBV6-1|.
TGTGCCAGCAGTGAGCTCCGGCGGGCCATCCAAGAGACCCAGTACTTC
CASSELRRAIQETQYF
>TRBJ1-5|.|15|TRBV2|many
TGTGCCAGCAGTCGCCGGGAGGGAAGCAATCAGCCCCAGCATTTT
CASSRREGSNQPQHF
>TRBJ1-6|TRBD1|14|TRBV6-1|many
TGTGCCAGCATCTGGGGACAGGGGGCTTCACCCCTCCACTTT
CASIWGQGASPLHF
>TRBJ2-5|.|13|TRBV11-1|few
TGTGCCAGCAGCGTCTCAGACGAAGAGACCCAGTACTTC
CASSVSDEETQYF
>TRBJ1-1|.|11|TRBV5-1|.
TGCGCCAGCAGCATGGACGGTGAAGCTTTCTTT
CASSMDGEAFF
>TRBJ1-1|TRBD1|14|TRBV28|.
TGTGCCAGCAGTTTGGGCCGGACAGGCCCTGAAGCTTTCTTT
CASSLGRTGPEAFF
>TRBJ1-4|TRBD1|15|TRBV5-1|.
TGCGCCAGCAGCCAACAGGGGGCTCTAGATGAAAAACTGTTTTTT
CASSQQGALDEKLFF
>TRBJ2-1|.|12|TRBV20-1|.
TGCAGTGCTAGGGGACAAGTCAATGAGCAGTTCTTC
CSARGQVNEQFF
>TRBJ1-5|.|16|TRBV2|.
TGTGCCAGCGGAAACCCAGATAGGGGGTCCAATCAGCCCCAGCATTTT
CASGNPDRGSNQPQHF
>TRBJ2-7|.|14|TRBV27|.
TGTGCCAGCAGTTTACGGGCCGTGGCCTACGAGCAGTACTTC
CASSLRAVAYEQYF
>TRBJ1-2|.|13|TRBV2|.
TGTGCCAGCCATACAGGGCTTAACTATGGCTACACCTTC
CASHTGLNYGYTF
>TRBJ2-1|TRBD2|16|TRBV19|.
TGTGCTAGTAGTATCGCTAGCGGGGGGGCCTACAATGAGCAGTTCTTC
CASSIASGGAYNEQFF
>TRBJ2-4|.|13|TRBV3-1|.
TGTGCCAGCAGTCGGGTACCTGGGAACATTCAGTACTTC
CASSRVPGNIQYF
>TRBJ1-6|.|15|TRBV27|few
TGTGCCAGCAGTTCCCTTATAAAATCTGATTCACCCCTCCACTTT
CASSSLIKSDSPLHF
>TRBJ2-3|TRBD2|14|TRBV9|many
TGTGCCAGCAGCGCTAGCGGGGGAACAGATACGCAGTATTTT
CASSASGGTDTQYF
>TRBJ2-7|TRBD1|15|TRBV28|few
TGTGCCAGCAGTTTGTGGGGACAGGCAGCCTACGAGCAGTACTTC
CASSLWGQAAYEQYF
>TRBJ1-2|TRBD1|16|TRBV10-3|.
TGTGCCATCAGCGAAGTTAGGGGGCGGGAGAACTATGGCTACACCTTC
CAISEVRGRENYGYTF
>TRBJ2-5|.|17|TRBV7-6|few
TGTGCCAGCAGCTTTTTCTCGAGGTATAGCCATCTCGGGCCTCAGTACTTC
CASSFFSRYSHLGPQYF
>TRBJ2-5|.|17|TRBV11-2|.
TGTGCCAGCAGCTTAGTTGGAGTACAGCAGCACCAAGAGACCCAGTACTTC
CASSLVGVQQHQETQYF
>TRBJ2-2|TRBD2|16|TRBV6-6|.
TGTGCCAGCAGTTTTCAGCGGGGGGGCGCCACCGGGGAGCTGTTTTTT
CASSFQRGGATGELFF
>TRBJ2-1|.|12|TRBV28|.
TGTGCCAGCAGTTTGGTTTTTGGCCAGCAGTTCTTC
CASSLVFGQQFF
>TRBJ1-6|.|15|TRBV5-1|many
TGCGCCAGCAGCTTGGGGGTCTCCTCGGATTCACCCCTCCACTTT
CASSLGVSSDSPLHF
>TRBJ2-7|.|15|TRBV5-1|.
TGCGCCAGCAGCTTGCTCCCCGGGGGCACCTACGAGCAGTACTTC
CASSLLPGGTYEQYF
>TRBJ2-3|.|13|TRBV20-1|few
TGCAGTGCTAGATCTCTAGGAACAGATACGCAGTATTTT
CSARSLGTDTQYF
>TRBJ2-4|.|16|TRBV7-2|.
TGTGCCAGCAGCTTAGTTGTCCGGGGGTCGCAAAACATTCAGTACTTC
CASSLVVRGSQNIQYF
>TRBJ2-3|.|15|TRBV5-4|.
TGTGCCAGCAGCCCGGGGGGCGTCGGGGTAGATACGCAGTATTTT
CASSPGGVGVDTQYF
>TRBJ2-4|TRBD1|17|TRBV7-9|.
TGTGCCAGCAGCTTAGCCGGGACAGGGATGTTCAAAAACATTCAGTACTTC
CASSLAGTGMFKNIQYF